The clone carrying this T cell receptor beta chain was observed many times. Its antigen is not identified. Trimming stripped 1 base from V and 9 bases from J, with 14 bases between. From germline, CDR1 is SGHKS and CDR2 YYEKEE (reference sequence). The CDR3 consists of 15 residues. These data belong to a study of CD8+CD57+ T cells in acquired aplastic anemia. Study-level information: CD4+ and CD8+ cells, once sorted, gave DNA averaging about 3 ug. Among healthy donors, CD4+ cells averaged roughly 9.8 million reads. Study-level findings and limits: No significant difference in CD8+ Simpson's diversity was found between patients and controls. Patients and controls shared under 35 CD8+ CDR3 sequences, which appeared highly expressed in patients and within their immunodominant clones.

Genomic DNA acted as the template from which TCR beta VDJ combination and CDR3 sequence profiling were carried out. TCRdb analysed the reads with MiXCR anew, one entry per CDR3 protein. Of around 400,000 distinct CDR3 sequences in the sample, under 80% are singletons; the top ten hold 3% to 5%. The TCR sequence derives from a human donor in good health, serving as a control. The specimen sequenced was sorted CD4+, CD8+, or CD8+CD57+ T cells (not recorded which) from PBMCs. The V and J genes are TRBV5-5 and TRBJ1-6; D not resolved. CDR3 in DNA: TGTGCCAGCAGCTTGTCACTTTCGCCCGGTTCACCCCTCCACTTT. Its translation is CASSLSLSPGSPLHF. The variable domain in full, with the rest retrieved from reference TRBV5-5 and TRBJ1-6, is DAGVTQSPTHLIKTRGQQVTLRCSPISGHKSVSWYQQVLGQGPQFIFQYYEKEERGRGNFPDRFSARQFPNYSSELNVNALLLGDSALYLCASSLSLSPGSPLHFGNGTRLTVT.